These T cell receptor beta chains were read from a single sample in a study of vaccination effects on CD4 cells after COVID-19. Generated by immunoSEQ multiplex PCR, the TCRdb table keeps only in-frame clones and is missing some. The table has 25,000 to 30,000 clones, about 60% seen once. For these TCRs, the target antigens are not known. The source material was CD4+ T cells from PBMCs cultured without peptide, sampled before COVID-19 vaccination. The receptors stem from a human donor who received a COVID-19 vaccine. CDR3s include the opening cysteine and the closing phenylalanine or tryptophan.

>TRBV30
CAWRRQGASGYTF
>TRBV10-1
CASSSAVQETQYF
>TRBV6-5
CASRGPAGANVLTF
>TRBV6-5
CASSNQMNTEAFF
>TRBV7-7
CASSSGRAANNEQFF
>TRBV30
CAWSTVGDSPLHF
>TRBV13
CASSLGWTSGRAREEQYF
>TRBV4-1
CASSPSDGRLAGVGEQYF
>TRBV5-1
CASSKGNSNTGELFF
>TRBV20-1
CSASMGQGDYEQYF
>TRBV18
CASSIVTGGDEKLFF
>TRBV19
CASSDRTGGPYEQYF
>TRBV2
CASSRAVTDTQYF
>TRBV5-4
CASRPVPNAEAFF
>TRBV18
CASSPGSNQPQHF
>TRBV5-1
CASSLGQGWFRTEAFF
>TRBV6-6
CASSLAGKQFF
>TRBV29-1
CSFPGVDNYGYTF
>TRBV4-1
CASSQGPQATSKEKLFF
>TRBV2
CASTRLAGMNGELFF
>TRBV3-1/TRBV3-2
CASSQGLTSNYGYTF
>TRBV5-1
CASSLTETQYF
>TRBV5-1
CASRYGVGEKLFF
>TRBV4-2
CASSQDPVMNTEAFF
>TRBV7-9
CASTGLAGGQDTQYF
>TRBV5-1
CASSLAGGHGNTIYF
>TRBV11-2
CASSLWTGVLNTEAFF
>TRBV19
CASSDQGSTYNEQFF
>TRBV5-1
CASSLGQSTEAFF
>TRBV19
CASSGQGMSGYTF
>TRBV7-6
CASSGFKAVGTGELFF
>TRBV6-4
CASSDFPIYRDSYSPLHF
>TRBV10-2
CASEPYRNTEAFF
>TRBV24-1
CATSGGYEQYF
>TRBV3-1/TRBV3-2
CASSQTSGGTDTQYF
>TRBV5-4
CASSLEGVSGANVLTF
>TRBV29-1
CSVVSAGRFEQFF
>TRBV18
CASSPDGRYGYTF
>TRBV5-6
CASSHRQGPYNEQFF
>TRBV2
CASSVQGSAYEQYF
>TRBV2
CASSDGQPKNIQYF
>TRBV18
CASSTRTGEETQYF
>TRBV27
CASSLSGAAYNEQFF
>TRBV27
CASRLGTAGANVLTF
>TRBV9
CASSVGWGGDTQYF
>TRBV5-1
CASSLVGQGNTEAFF
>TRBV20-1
CSASLSAGTEAFF
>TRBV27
CASRGTGTYEQYF
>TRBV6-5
CASSSTAYNSPLHF
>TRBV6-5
CASSYRAKNEQYF
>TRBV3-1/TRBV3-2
CASSQDITGTGGYTF
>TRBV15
CATSPGTGEDYGYTF
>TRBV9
CASTPRTGGAKETQYF
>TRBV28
CASSSPGTAGNNEQFF
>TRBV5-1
CASSLSGGDNYGYTF
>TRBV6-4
CASSDSQYGYTF
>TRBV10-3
CAIRGGSTDTQYF
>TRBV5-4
CASSLQGNQPQHF
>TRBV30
CAWTATGTYTF